The T cell receptor beta chain described here comes from a study of memory CD4+ T cells and cytomegalovirus serostatus. In the study's own analysis: After removing out-of-frame reads, 2 million to 2.5 million distinct TCRbeta sequences remained. Measured with immunoSEQ multiplex PCR; TCRdb has only the in-frame clones, and not every one. The V and J calls and clone size come from that table; D and trimming were worked out from the DNA. This table has around 76,000 clones, 78% appearing once. Germline CDR1 and CDR2: GTSNPN and SVGIG (reference sequence). CDR3 length: 13 amino acids. V dropped 5 bases and J dropped 0 bases, with 10 bases sitting between them. The sort gate was single viable CD3+CD4+CD8-CD45RO+ cells for memory CD4+ T cells. CD4+ T cells were isolated by positive magnetic selection.

The chain has TRBV30 and TRBJ1-2; TRBD1 is a possible D gene (5 bases). This TCR was sampled from an adult in good health and CMV-seropositive. The sample taken for sequencing was memory CD4+ T cells from blood. This chain's CDR3 is CAWRRAANYGYTF. CDR3 bases: TGTGCCTGGCGCAGGGCGGCTAACTATGGCTACACCTTC.